This passage covers 21 T cell receptor beta chains from one sample sequenced in a study of T-cell memory formation after mild COVID-19. TCRdb itself ran the 5' RACE reads through MiXCR, one entry per CDR3 protein. The sample contains 250,000 to 400,000 distinct CDR3 sequences, about 13% of which appear only once. Sample: PBMCs or a T cell subset sorted from them (not recorded which). Receptor source: a man aged 18-30 years who had mild COVID-19 (a few samples of this study predate the infection). Cell type and time point are not known.

This clonotype was seen ten or more times. The V call is TRBV12-3 or TRBV12-4, the J call TRBJ2-3, with D perhaps matching TRBD1 (6 bases). The CDR3 consists of 12 residues. Trimming pared 7 bases from V and 4 bases from J, leaving 9 bases between. CDR3 region: CASTRGADTQYF. CDR3 in DNA: TGTGCCAGCACCAGGGGCGCAGATACGCAGTATTTT.

The chain links TRBV7-3 to TRBJ2-2; D is perhaps TRBD1 or TRBD2 (5 bases each). This CDR3 has 13 amino acids. The germline V gene has CDR1 SGHTA and CDR2 FQGTGA. Trimming stripped 3 bases from V and 7 bases from J, with 9 bases between. CDR3 amino acids: CASSFLRGGELFF. DNA for the CDR3: TGTGCCAGCAGCTTCCTGAGGGGCGGGGAGCTGTTTTTT.

This clonotype was picked up a small number of times. The chain joins TRBV5-6 to TRBJ2-5; 10 nucleotides align to TRBD2. Trimming took 8 bases from V and 5 from J; bases not matched to a gene: 3. Germline values: CDR1 SGHDT, CDR2 YYEEEE. The CDR3 consists of 12 residues. The CDR3 loop is CASGTSVETQYF. The CDR3 DNA is TGTGCCAGTGGGACTAGCGTCGAGACCCAGTACTTC.

This rearrangement joins TRBV6-1 to TRBJ1-2; D gene uncertain. CDR1 is MNHNS and CDR2 is SASEGT in the germline V gene. V dropped 3 bases and J dropped 1 base, with 9 bases sitting between them. CDR3 length equals 14 residues. DNA of the CDR3: TGTGCCAGCAGTGATCCCGAGGATAACTATGGCTACACCTTC. This translates into CASSDPEDNYGYTF.

The chain is built from TRBV5-1 and TRBJ1-2; D is uncertain. V was shortened by 2 bases and J by 0 bases, with 11 bases between the two germline ends. Germline-derived CDR1 and CDR2 are SGHRS and YFSETQ. The CDR3 covers 15 residues. The DNA for the CDR3 is TGCGCCAGCAGCTTCGAGGGCTCTACTAACTATGGCTACACCTTC. Its protein is CASSFEGSTNYGYTF.

This clonotype showed up many times. The V call is TRBV10-3, the J call TRBJ1-6; D is perhaps TRBD1 (6 bases). The CDR3 totals 17 residues. Germline V gene lookup returns CDR1 ENHRY and CDR2 SYGVKD. V lost 0 bases and J 6 bases, leaving 15 bases between the germline ends. The CDR3 reads CAISESVGAWSNSPLHF. As DNA, the CDR3 is TGTGCCATCAGTGAGTCGGTGGGGGCTTGGAGTAATTCACCCCTCCACTTT.

This clonotype came up a few times. The V and J genes are TRBV20-1 and TRBJ2-2, with TRBD2 identical over 15 bases. V shed 5 bases and J 3 bases; nucleotides not matched to a gene: 10. The CDR3 is 18 residues long. Looked up from germline, CDR1 is DFQATT and CDR2 is SNEGSKA (reference sequence). The CDR3 reads CSAPTAGLAGGYTGELFF. The CDR3 DNA follows: TGCAGTGCTCCCACGGCGGGACTAGCGGGGGGCTACACCGGGGAGCTGTTTTTT.

V usage is TRBV3-1 and J usage is TRBJ2-2, with a possible D match to TRBD2 (7 bases). CDR1 is LGHDT, CDR2 YNNKEL, per germline (reference sequence). Trimming shortened V by 7 bases and J by 1 base, and 16 bases separated the two germline ends. The CDR3 consists of 16 residues. The CDR3 DNA reads as TGTGCCAGCACCTCTTGGGGGGGCCTGAACACCGGGGAGCTGTTTTTT. Its translation is CASTSWGGLNTGELFF. The full variable domain, in which reference TRBV3-1 and TRBJ2-2 provide the parts outside the CDR3, is DTAVSQTPKYLVTQMGNDKSIKCEQNLGHDTMYWYKQDSKKFLKIMFSYNNKELIINETVPNRFSPKSPDKAHLNLHINSLELGDSAVYFCASTSWGGLNTGELFFGEGSRLTVL.

This clonotype was seen once. Its ends do not fully match the called genes, so a read error is possible. The chain is built from TRBV7-9 and TRBJ2-3; D unclear. Germline CDR1 reads SEHNR; CDR2 reads FQNEAQ (reference sequence). The CDR3 is made up of 11 amino acids. This CDR3 is CASSAMDTQFF. Written as DNA, the CDR3 is TGTGCCAGCAGCGCGATGGATACGCAGTTTTTT.

This clonotype has only a few counts. The chain is built from TRBV7-9 and TRBJ2-7; D not certain. Germline assignment: CDR1 SEHNR and CDR2 FQNEAQ (reference sequence). Trimming shortened V by 3 bases and J by 3 bases, and 12 bases separated the two germline ends. This CDR3 region has 14 residues. CDR3 nucleotides: TGTGCCAGCAGCTTTGGAGAATTTGACTACGAGCAGTACGTC. Encoded protein: CASSFGEFDYEQYV.

V is TRBV20-1 and J is TRBJ2-6; D ambiguous. V was pared by 0 bases and J by 0 bases, with 12 bases between. This CDR3 comprises 17 residues. CDR1 and CDR2 (germline): DFQATT, SNEGSKA (reference sequence). In DNA form, the CDR3 reads TGCAGTGCTAGAGAAGGGTCTAGACTCTCTGGGGCCAACGTCCTGACTTTC. It yields the protein CSAREGSRLSGANVLTF.

This chain uses TRBV7-3 with TRBJ2-1; D possibly corresponds to TRBD1 (6 bases). The V gene's germline CDR1 is SGHTA and CDR2 FQGTGA. The CDR3 extends over 15 amino acids. Trimming took 5 bases from V and 7 from J, leaving 18 bases between them. In nucleotides, the CDR3 is TGTGCCAGCAGCCGTCAGGGGCGTGGGAATAATGAGCAGTTCTTC. It yields the protein CASSRQGRGNNEQFF.

The rearrangement links TRBV7-9 to TRBJ1-2; 8 nucleotides match TRBD1. Germline-derived CDR1 and CDR2 are SEHNR and FQNEAQ (reference sequence). The CDR3 consists of 16 residues. The V segment lost 1 base and the J segment 1 base; nucleotides outside the gene matches: 5. The CDR3 reads CASSLVRDRLNYGYTF. The CDR3 DNA sequence: TGTGCCAGCAGCTTAGTCCGGGACAGGCTTAACTATGGCTACACCTTC.

This clonotype was observed a handful of times. The chain combines TRBV7-9 with TRBJ2-1; no definite D call. Germline assignment: CDR1 SEHNR and CDR2 FQNEAQ (reference sequence). This CDR3 spans 12 amino acids. The CDR3 DNA reads as TGTGCAATGCAGAAGGAGTCCAATGAGCAGTTCTTC. As protein: CAMQKESNEQFF.

This rearrangement joins TRBV3-1 to TRBJ2-7; D might be TRBD1 (5 bases). The CDR3 length is 13 residues. Looked up from germline, CDR1 is LGHDT and CDR2 is YNNKEL (reference sequence). Trimming removed 4 bases at V and 6 bases at J, with 13 bases between. CDR3 region: CASSLRQGREQYF. Here the CDR3 DNA reads TGTGCCAGCAGCCTACGGCAGGGTCGCGAGCAGTACTTC.

This clonotype was observed many times. V is TRBV6-5 and J is TRBJ2-1, with TRBD2 matching 9 bases. V was pared by 6 bases and J by 10 bases, with 1 base of the junction left unmatched. CDR3 size: 11 residues. Germline V gene data show CDR1 as MNHEY and CDR2 as SVGAGI. The CDR3: CASRRGGEQFF. For the CDR3, the DNA is TGTGCCAGCAGGCGGGGGGGCGAGCAGTTCTTC.

This rearrangement joins TRBV11-1 to TRBJ2-3; tentative D call: TRBD1 (6 bases). CDR1 SGHAT and CDR2 FQDESV come from the germline V gene (reference sequence). The ends were cut back, 3 bases at V and 1 base at J, with 8 bases in the middle. The CDR3 is 14 residues long. As DNA, the CDR3 is TGTGCCAGCAGCTTCCGGACAGGCACAGATACGCAGTATTTT. This sequence encodes CASSFRTGTDTQYF.

The rearrangement uses TRBV20-1 and TRBJ2-7; 9 bases align to TRBD2. CDR3 length: 13 amino acids. CDR1 DFQATT and CDR2 SNEGSKA come from the germline V gene (reference sequence). After removal of 1 base from V and 7 bases from J, the junction contained 5 bases not matched to a gene. Here the CDR3 reads CSARALAGGEQYF. In nucleotides, the CDR3 is TGCAGTGCTAGAGCGTTGGCGGGGGGGGAGCAGTACTTC.

This clonotype has a count of ten or more. The chain recombines TRBV11-2 with TRBJ2-5; TRBD2 agrees at 12 bases. V shed 1 base and J 13 bases; nucleotides not matched to a gene: 7. Germline CDR1 reads SGHAT; CDR2 reads FQNNGV. This CDR3 has 14 residues. The CDR3 nucleotides are TGTGCCAGCAGCTTAGTCCCTAGCGGGGGGGCCCGGTACTTC. This codes for CASSLVPSGGARYF. Drawing the rest from reference TRBV11-2 and TRBJ2-5, the complete variable domain is EAGVAQSPRYKIIEKRQSVAFWCNPISGHATLYWYQQILGQGPKLLIQFQNNGVVDDSQLPKDRFSAERLKGVDSTLKIQPAKLEDSAVYLCASSLVPSGGARYFGPGTRLLVL.

The chain links TRBV12-3 or TRBV12-4 to TRBJ1-2; no clear D gene. V lost 1 base and J lost 6, with 24 bases in between. This CDR3 comprises 18 residues. CDR3 bases: TGTGCCAGCAGTTTAGTGTTTTTTGGGCAGAGACAAAGGGATGGCTACACCTTC. Translating it yields CASSLVFFGQRQRDGYTF.

The chain is built from TRBV7-2 and TRBJ1-5, with D possibly being TRBD1 (5 bases). Germline V CDR1 and CDR2: SGHTA, FQGNSA. The CDR3 covers 14 residues. Trimming pared 0 bases from V and 6 bases from J, leaving 9 bases between. CDR3 nucleotide sequence: TGTGCCAGCAGCTTAGCGCTGGGGGGTCAGCCCCAGCATTTT. Translation gives CASSLALGGQPQHF.